The 14 T cell receptor beta chains reported below all come from one sample, sequenced in a study of regulatory T cells in long-lasting Graves disease (dated by TCRdb to the early 2020s). Library creation used multiplex PCR. The sample was run on an Illumina HiSeq 4000. iRepertoire HTBI primers and Arm-PCR amplification of CDR3 regions were used to construct TCR beta libraries. TCRdb handled the public reads itself, with Q25 trimming in fastp and clone calling in MiXCR, and kept productive beta chains. Entries are consolidated by CDR3 protein sequence, retaining the most common genes and DNA. This sample is represented by more than 350,000 distinct CDR3 sequences; around 20% of them were singletons. Approximately 15% of the sample goes to the ten largest clones. In the paper's terms, the time point label means: persistent/refractory GD, antithyroid drugs over 5 years with positive TRAb. For both TCR sequencing and RNA sequencing, RNA was extracted from PBMCs in TRIzol.

The input for sequencing was peripheral blood mononuclear cells (PBMCs), taken when the disease was refractory, from a patient treated with antithyroid drugs. All receptors come from a female donor with Graves disease.

This clonotype was counted at least ten times. CDR3: CASSQGLSPLHF. The CDR3 DNA is TGTGCCAGTTCACAGGGTTTATCACCCCTCCACTTT. The chain has TRBV12-3 or TRBV12-4 and TRBJ1-6; D perhaps matches TRBD1 (6 bases). V was pared by 9 bases and J by 10 bases, with 13 bases between. This CDR3 is built from 12 residues.

This clonotype was counted many times. This chain uses TRBV28 with TRBJ2-7; D may match TRBD1 or TRBD2 (6 bases each). V gave up 10 bases and J gave up 2 bases, with 18 bases separating them. CDR3 size: 14 residues. The germline V gene has CDR1 MDHEN and CDR2 SYDVKM. Here the CDR3 DNA reads TGTGCCACCTACAGGGTTGGAGGGGCCTACGAGCAGTACTTC. This sequence encodes CATYRVGGAYEQYF.

The chain employs TRBV2 and TRBJ1-2, with 7 bases identical to TRBD1. With 7 bases clipped from V and 3 bases from J, the junction kept 5 bases outside the gene matches. CDR1 is SNHLY and CDR2 is FYNNEI in the germline V gene. The CDR3 is 13 amino acids. CDR3 residues: CASTSGTDYGYTF. The CDR3 DNA is TGTGCCAGCACCAGCGGGACAGACTATGGCTACACCTTC.

The V and J genes are TRBV27 and TRBJ2-2; possibly TRBD1 for D (5 bases). Germline V lookup: CDR1 MNHEY, CDR2 SMNVEV (reference sequence). The CDR3 sequence is 13 residues long. Deletions cut 5 bases from V and 6 bases from J, with 10 bases between. The CDR3 here is CASSPGSAGELFF. The CDR3 DNA follows: TGTGCCAGCAGTCCAGGGTCGGCCGGGGAGCTGTTTTTT.

The V call is TRBV18, the J call TRBJ2-5; 9 bases are a match to TRBD2. V shed 1 base, J shed 3 bases, and the junction held 3 bases outside the gene matches. The CDR3 consists of 15 residues. Germline V gene data show CDR1 as KGHSH and CDR2 as LQKENI. CDR3 DNA: TGTGCCAGCTCACCACGGCCTAGCGGGGAAGAGACCCAGTACTTC. It is translated as CASSPRPSGEETQYF.

There are many counts of this clonotype. This rearrangement joins TRBV15 to TRBJ1-1; tentatively, D is TRBD1 (6 bases). The CDR3 covers 16 residues. Trimming removed 3 bases from V and 4 bases from J, with 18 bases in between. Germline loops: CDR1 LNHNV, CDR2 YYDKDF (reference sequence). CDR3 residues: CATSSQGQGWSTEAFF. The CDR3 nucleotides are TGTGCCACCAGCAGTCAGGGGCAGGGTTGGAGCACTGAAGCTTTCTTT.

The J gene is TRBJ1-6, the V gene TRBV12-3 or TRBV12-4; D call uncertain. V lost 6 bases, J lost 8 bases, and 8 bases lay in between. This CDR3 contains 12 residues. In DNA, the CDR3 is TGTGCCAGCAGAAAGGATGATTCACCCCTCCACTTT. Protein product: CASRKDDSPLHF.

This clonotype was observed a single time. This rearrangement joins TRBV6-5 to TRBJ2-1, with D unresolved. The length of the CDR3 is 17 residues. Germline CDR1 is MNHEY and CDR2 is SVGAGI. The V end lost 3 bases, the J end lost 0 bases, and 15 bases lay between the germline ends. The CDR3 DNA reads as TGTGCCAGCAGTTATCATGTTGGGCAGGCCTCCTACAATGAGCAGTTCTTC. Encoded protein: CASSYHVGQASYNEQFF.

Regarding this clonotype: Being one base from a much bigger clone, this may be a read error. The chain carries TRBV7-9 and TRBJ1-2, with D possibly being TRBD1 (5 bases). Trimming stripped 5 bases from V and 12 bases from J, with 19 bases between. The CDR3 totals 13 residues. Germline loops: CDR1 SEHNR, CDR2 FQNEAQ (reference sequence). Written as DNA, the CDR3 is TGTGCCAGCAGCACCGCCGCTGGGGCGGGCCACACCTTC. Its translation is CASSTAAGAGHTF.

This clonotype was recorded many times. The V call is TRBV30, the J call TRBJ2-5; a weak D match, TRBD1 (5 bases). Germline CDR1 GTSNPN, CDR2 SVGIG (reference sequence). CDR3 length equals 12 residues. V dropped 0 bases and J dropped 3 bases, with 5 bases sitting between them. CDR3 residues: CAWSVQEETQYF. The CDR3 DNA sequence: TGTGCCTGGAGTGTACAGGAAGAGACCCAGTACTTC.

To note about this clonotype: A single base separates this from a much larger clone, so it may be a read error. V and J are TRBV20-1 and TRBJ2-7; 10 bases agree with TRBD1. The CDR3 contains 14 residues. Germline V lookup: CDR1 DFQATT, CDR2 SNEGSKA (reference sequence). CDR3 bases: TGCAGTGCTGCTTGGGACAGGGGTCTACACGAGCAGCACTTC. It yields the protein CSAAWDRGLHEQHF.

About this clonotype: Just one base apart from a much larger clone, this may be a read error. This chain joins TRBV2 and TRBJ1-2; D gene unclear. V dropped 11 bases and J dropped 5 bases, with 18 bases sitting between them. CDR1 is SNHLY, CDR2 FYNNEI, per germline. CDR3 length: 13 residues. The CDR3 region has the DNA TGTGCCGGCCATACCGGCGCAAATTATGGCTACACCTTC. It yields the protein CAGHTGANYGYTF.

This clonotype came up a few times. Here the CDR3 reads CASRSGTGVGETQYF. The CDR3 DNA sequence: TGTGCCAGCAGGTCCGGGACAGGGGTGGGCGAGACCCAGTACTTC. The chain has TRBV12-3 or TRBV12-4 and TRBJ2-5; 10 bases match TRBD1. The CDR3 is 15 amino acids. V lost 6 bases, J lost 5 bases, and 9 bases stayed unmatched.

In this sample, this clonotype turned up a few times. The V call is TRBV27, the J call TRBJ2-5; a possible D gene is TRBD2 (7 bases). Trimming removed 6 bases at V and 5 bases at J, with 19 bases between. The germline V gene encodes CDR1 MNHEY and CDR2 SMNVEV (reference sequence). The CDR3 is 15 amino acids. CDR3 sequence reads: CASSRYTGGRETQYF. The CDR3 region has the DNA TGTGCCAGCAGCCGATATACCGGGGGGCGGGAGACCCAGTACTTC.